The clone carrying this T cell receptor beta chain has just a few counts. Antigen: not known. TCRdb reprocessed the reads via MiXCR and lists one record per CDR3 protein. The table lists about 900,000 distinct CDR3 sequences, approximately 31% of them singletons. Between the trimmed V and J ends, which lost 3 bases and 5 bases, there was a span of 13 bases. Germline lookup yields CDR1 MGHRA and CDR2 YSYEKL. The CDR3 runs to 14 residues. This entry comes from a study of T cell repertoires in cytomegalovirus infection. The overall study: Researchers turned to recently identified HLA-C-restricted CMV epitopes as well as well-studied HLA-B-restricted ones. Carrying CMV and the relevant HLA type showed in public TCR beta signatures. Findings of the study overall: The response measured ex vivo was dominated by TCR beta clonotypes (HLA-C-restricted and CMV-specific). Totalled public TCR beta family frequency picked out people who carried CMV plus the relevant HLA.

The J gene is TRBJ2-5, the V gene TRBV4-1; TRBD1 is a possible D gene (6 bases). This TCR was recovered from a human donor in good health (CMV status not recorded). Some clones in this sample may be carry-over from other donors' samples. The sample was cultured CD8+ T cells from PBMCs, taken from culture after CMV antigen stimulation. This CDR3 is CASSQLQGRETQYF. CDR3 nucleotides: TGCGCCAGCAGCCAGTTACAGGGCAGGGAGACCCAGTACTTC.